There are a few counts of the clone carrying this T cell receptor (beta chain). What it binds is unknown. A second PCR of roughly 7 to 11 cycles used a sample-barcoded 5' primer and a J-beta primer mix. TCRdb reprocessed the 5' RACE reads via MiXCR and lists one record per CDR3 protein. The repertoire has some 1.5 million distinct CDR3 sequences, 28% of them found once; the top ten carry roughly 8.2%. The sample comes from a study of blood T cells in healthy people across ages. General study findings and limits: Bulk PBMC profiling left naive and antigen-experienced comparisons inconclusive. Older individuals had lower TCR beta diversity per million T cells (the decline was roughly linear).

CDR3 length: 15 residues. Germline CDR1 and CDR2: LGHDT and YNNKEL (reference sequence). V lost 0 bases and J lost 4, with 12 bases in between. Sequencing was performed on blood. The chain joins TRBV3-1 to TRBJ1-1, with D unresolved. The TCR comes from a woman between 25 and 40 years old in good health. CDR3 sequence (DNA): TGTGCCAGCAGCCAAGATAACGCGGGGAGCACTGAAGCTTTCTTT. Translating it yields CASSQDNAGSTEAFF.